Below are 8 T cell receptor beta chains sequenced from a single sample in a study of cytomegalovirus exposure and HLA in healthy donors. This table comes from immunoSEQ multiplex PCR, and its TCRdb copy is limited to in-frame clones, with some not included. The sample has some 76,000 clones, 85% to 95% seen once. The source material was PBMCs. These receptors all stem from a woman younger than 35 in good health and CMV-seronegative.

CDR3 nucleotides: TGTGCCAGCAGTCTAAACTCACCCGGGACTAGCGGATACGAGCAGTACTTC. It translates to CASSLNSPGTSGYEQYF. The rearrangement uses TRBV28 and TRBJ2-7; TRBD2 aligns across 11 bases. The germline V gene has CDR1 MDHEN and CDR2 SYDVKM. The junction had 13 bases not matched to a gene; V was cut back by 5 bases and J by 4 bases. The CDR3 has 17 amino acids.

Here the CDR3 DNA reads TGCAGCGTTGATGGGACAGGGGTTAACTATGGCTACACCTTC. As protein: CSVDGTGVNYGYTF. The rearrangement uses TRBV29-1 and TRBJ1-2; 10 bases match TRBD1. The trim removed 3 bases at V and 1 base at J, leaving 2 bases unmatched. Germline CDR1 SQVTM, CDR2 ANQGSEA. This CDR3 region has 14 residues.

This chain joins TRBV19 and TRBJ2-1, with 7 bases identical to TRBD1. The length of the CDR3 is 14 residues. Germline V gene data show CDR1 as LNHDA and CDR2 as SQIVND (reference sequence). Trimming took 8 bases from V and 2 from J; bases not matched to a gene: 6. The CDR3 DNA follows: TGTGCCAGTGCAGGGGGTTTGCCCTACAATGAGCAGTTCTTC. It codes for CASAGGLPYNEQFF.

The CDR3 reads CASSLVFSDRAGDTQYF. CDR3 bases: TGCGCCAGCAGCTTGGTGTTTTCAGACAGGGCCGGGGATACGCAGTATTTT. The chain employs TRBV5-1 and TRBJ2-3; 7 nucleotides match TRBD1. Germline V gene lookup returns CDR1 SGHRS and CDR2 YFSETQ. Germline trimming cut 0 bases from V and 6 bases from J; bases unmatched to any gene: 13. The CDR3 is made up of 17 amino acids.

V is TRBV4-2 and J is TRBJ1-2, with TRBD1 as a possible D gene (5 bases). This CDR3 region has 16 residues. CDR1 is LGHNA and CDR2 is YNFKEQ in the germline V gene. V shed 4 bases and J shed 8 bases, with 23 bases lying between them. CDR3 residues: CASSPSTGAGQLGYTF. As DNA, the CDR3 is TGTGCCAGCAGCCCGTCGACTGGGGCAGGGCAACTCGGCTACACCTTC.

The rearrangement links TRBV5-8 to TRBJ2-7; TRBD2 matches 7 bases. Germline V lookup: CDR1 SGHTS, CDR2 YDEGEE. With 5 bases clipped from V and 9 bases from J, the junction kept 8 bases outside the gene matches. This CDR3 comprises 12 residues. CDR3 nucleotide sequence: TGTGCCAGCAGGTACATTCCGGGAGGGCAGTACTTC. Translation gives CASRYIPGGQYF.

This sequence joins TRBV5-6 and TRBJ2-5, with 9 positions matching TRBD2. The CDR3 has 15 amino acids. V lost 0 bases to trimming and J lost 5 bases; unmatched junction nucleotides: 5. Germline CDR1 reads SGHDT; CDR2 reads YYEEEE. The CDR3 sequence is CASSLGFSGGETQYF. CDR3 bases: TGTGCCAGCAGCTTGGGCTTTAGCGGGGGTGAGACCCAGTACTTC.

The chain has TRBV2 and TRBJ1-1; D possibly corresponds to TRBD1 (5 bases). The CDR3 loop spans 13 amino acids. Trimming took off 8 bases at V and 5 bases at J, with 15 bases between the two ends. Germline CDR1 reads SNHLY; CDR2 reads FYNNEI. The CDR3 here is CASSRGGGTEAFF. The CDR3 nucleotides are TGTGCCAGCTCTCGCGGGGGAGGGACTGAAGCTTTCTTT.